One and the same sample provided the 27 T cell receptor beta chains below, sequenced in a study of blood T cell repertoires in COVID-19. This table comes from immunoSEQ multiplex PCR, and its TCRdb copy is limited to in-frame clones, with some not included. The sample includes 280,000 or so clones, around nine tenths of them seen just once. Sequencing was carried out using PBMCs or T cells enriched from blood (not recorded which). These receptors all stem from a woman aged 40 to 55 who had recovered from COVID-19.

The chain links TRBV24-1 to TRBJ1-2; 9 bases align to TRBD1. V lost 4 bases, J lost 2 bases, and 7 bases stayed unmatched. CDR3 length: 16 amino acids. Per germline, CDR1 KGHDR and CDR2 SFDVKD. The CDR3, as DNA: TGTGCCACCAGTGAAGCCGAGGGACAGGGCAACTATGGCTACACCTTC. It codes for CATSEAEGQGNYGYTF.

The gene calls are TRBV7-6 and TRBJ2-3; 12 bases line up with TRBD2. The J segment lost 2 bases and the V segment lost 6 bases, leaving 15 bases of the junction unmatched. The length of the CDR3 is 19 residues. Germline-derived CDR1 and CDR2 are SGHVS and FNYEAQ. CDR3 residues: CASRLLAGGHRGVTDTQYF. The CDR3 DNA sequence: TGTGCCAGCAGATTACTAGCGGGAGGCCACAGAGGCGTCACAGATACGCAGTATTTT.

The chain is built from TRBV7-9 and TRBJ2-2, with D hard to call. The CDR3 consists of 16 residues. The germline V gene has CDR1 SEHNR and CDR2 FQNEAQ (reference sequence). Trimming removed 2 bases at V and 4 bases at J, with 14 bases between. DNA of the CDR3: TGTGCCAGCAGCTTATATGCTCTAAGCTCCACCGGGGAGCTGTTTTTT. This sequence encodes CASSLYALSSTGELFF. Full variable domain (rest looked up from reference TRBV7-9 and TRBJ2-2): DTGVSQNPRHKITKRGQNVTFRCDPISEHNRLYWYRQTLGQGPEFLTYFQNEAQLEKSRLLSDRFSAERPKGSFSTLEIQRTEQGDSAMYLCASSLYALSSTGELFFGEGSRLTVL.

The rearrangement uses TRBV14 and TRBJ2-1, with D uncertain. V gave up 0 bases and J gave up 4 bases, with 7 bases separating them. CDR3 length: 14 residues. CDR1 SGHDN and CDR2 FVKESK come from the germline V gene. The DNA for the CDR3 is TGTGCCAGCAGCCAAGAGTCACAGTACAATGAGCAGTTCTTC. Its protein is CASSQESQYNEQFF. Combining the CDR3 with reference TRBV14 and TRBJ2-1 gives the whole variable domain EAGVTQFPSHSVIEKGQTVTLRCDPISGHDNLYWYRRVMGKEIKFLLHFVKESKQDESGMPNNRFLAERTGGTYSTLKVQPAELEDSGVYFCASSQESQYNEQFFGPGTRLTVL.

The V gene is TRBV11-2, the J gene TRBJ2-2; D perhaps matches TRBD1 (6 bases). The CDR3 has 15 residues. Per the germline V gene, CDR1 is SGHAT and CDR2 is FQNNGV. Deletions cut 6 bases from V and 0 bases from J, with 11 bases between. The CDR3 protein is CASRSGTTNTGELFF. The CDR3 nucleotides read TGTGCCAGCAGGTCCGGGACAACGAACACCGGGGAGCTGTTTTTT.

The V and J genes are TRBV7-2 and TRBJ2-1; maybe TRBD2 (5 bases). The CDR3 runs to 14 residues. V lost 6 bases and J 5 bases, leaving 14 bases between the germline ends. Per the germline V gene, CDR1 is SGHTA and CDR2 is FQGNSA. The CDR3 DNA is TGTGCCAGCAGACTTGGAGGACCCAACAATGAGCAGTTCTTC. It translates to CASRLGGPNNEQFF.

The CDR3 protein is CASSLGTNTGELFF. CDR3 nucleotides: TGTGCCAGCAGCTTAGGGACTAACACCGGGGAGCTGTTTTTT. The chain employs TRBV7-2 and TRBJ2-2, with TRBD2 as a possible D gene (5 bases). V lost 1 base to trimming and J lost 2 bases, with 5 bases between them. The CDR3 extends over 14 amino acids. CDR1 is SGHTA, CDR2 FQGNSA, per germline.

The chain couples TRBV7-2 to TRBJ2-7, with 12 bases fitting TRBD2. Germline trimming cut 7 bases from V and 2 bases from J; bases unmatched to any gene: 9. This CDR3 is 16 amino acids long. Germline values: CDR1 SGHTA, CDR2 FQGNSA. The CDR3 DNA sequence: TGTGCCAGCAACCCTGGACTAGCGGGAAACCCCTACGAGCAGTACTTC. Translated, it gives CASNPGLAGNPYEQYF.

V and J are TRBV28 and TRBJ2-2, with 7 positions matching TRBD1. The trim removed 6 bases at V and 3 bases at J, leaving 7 bases unmatched. This CDR3 is 15 amino acids long. The germline gives CDR1 MDHEN, CDR2 SYDVKM. Here the CDR3 DNA reads TGTGCCAGCAGCACGACAGGGTTCCACACCGGGGAGCTGTTTTTT. Amino acid sequence: CASSTTGFHTGELFF.

The genes are TRBV18 and TRBJ1-2, with D possibly TRBD1 on 6 matching bases. The CDR3 sequence is 13 residues long. CDR1 and CDR2 (germline): KGHSH, LQKENI. The V end lost 3 bases, the J end lost 8 bases, and 13 bases lay between the germline ends. The CDR3 sequence is CASSPRTDGGYTF. In DNA form, the CDR3 reads TGTGCCAGCTCACCTCGGACAGACGGGGGCTACACCTTC.

This clone occurred a few times. In DNA, the CDR3 is TGTGCCAGCAGCGTCACGGGGGGACGAACCTACGAGCAGTACTTC. Translating gives CASSVTGGRTYEQYF. The chain recombines TRBV9 with TRBJ2-7; the match to TRBD2 covers 7 bases. V lost 2 bases and J lost 2; bases outside the gene matches: 7. There are 15 residues in the CDR3. Looked up from germline, CDR1 is SGDLS and CDR2 is YYNGEE.

The rearrangement joins TRBV6-2 or TRBV6-3 to TRBJ2-1; D remains unclear. The ends were cut back, 0 bases at V and 2 bases at J, with 8 bases in the middle. The CDR3 is made up of 15 amino acids. Germline CDR1 reads MNHEY; CDR2 reads SVGEGT. This CDR3 reads CASSYSKLPYNEQFF. The CDR3 nucleotides read TGTGCCAGCAGTTACTCAAAGCTACCCTACAATGAGCAGTTCTTC.

This clone is a singleton in its sample. The chain couples TRBV4-1 to TRBJ2-4; 8 bases agree with TRBD1. This CDR3 spans 20 amino acids. The germline CDR1 and CDR2 sequences are MGHRA and YSYEKL. The J segment lost 0 bases and the V segment lost 0 bases, leaving 13 bases of the junction unmatched. CDR3 nucleotides: TGCGCCAGCAGCCAAGATAGCTGGACAGGGACGTTGGGAGCCAAAAACATTCAGTACTTC. Translation: CASSQDSWTGTLGAKNIQYF.

The CDR3 reads CASSAPTGRETQYF. The DNA for the CDR3 is TGTGCCAGCAGTGCCCCGACAGGGCGGGAGACCCAGTACTTC. The J gene is TRBJ2-5, the V gene TRBV25-1; 7 nucleotides line up with TRBD1. The CDR3 spans 14 residues. With 4 bases clipped from V and 5 bases from J, the junction kept 7 bases outside the gene matches. Per the germline V gene, CDR1 is MGHDK and CDR2 is SYGVNS.

This clone was seen a handful of times. V and J are TRBV3-1 (or the pseudogene TRBV3-2) and TRBJ1-5; D is undetermined. Trimming removed 6 bases at V and 0 bases at J, with 9 bases between. Germline CDR1 and CDR2: LGHDT and YNNKEL (reference sequence). The CDR3 extends over 14 amino acids. DNA of the CDR3: TGTGCCAGCAGTCCACAGTATAGCAATCAGCCCCAGCATTTT. This encodes CASSPQYSNQPQHF.

The chain couples TRBV27 to TRBJ2-7; 7 bases are a match to TRBD2. The CDR3 has 16 residues. V shed 5 bases, J shed 2 bases, and the junction held 12 bases outside the gene matches. Germline CDR1 is MNHEY and CDR2 is SMNVEV (reference sequence). The CDR3 DNA reads TGTGCCAGCAGTCCTGTTTGGACTAGGTCGACCTACGAGCAGTACTTC. It translates to CASSPVWTRSTYEQYF.

The V and J genes are TRBV7-2 and TRBJ2-7; D might be TRBD2 (5 bases). Germline V gene lookup returns CDR1 SGHTA and CDR2 FQGNSA. This CDR3 has 15 amino acids. V lost 5 bases and J 0 bases, leaving 14 bases between the germline ends. The CDR3 loop reads CASSPGGVNSYEQYF. Here the CDR3 DNA reads TGTGCCAGCAGCCCCGGAGGTGTCAACTCCTACGAGCAGTACTTC.

The chain is built from TRBV6-6 and TRBJ2-7, with TRBD2 as a possible D gene (5 bases). The CDR3 is 12 amino acids. Germline lookup yields CDR1 MNHNY and CDR2 SVGAGI (reference sequence). The V end was cut by 6 bases, the J end by 5 bases, with 11 bases between. The CDR3 region is CASRDLGDEQYF. The CDR3, as DNA: TGTGCCAGCAGAGATTTGGGAGACGAGCAGTACTTC.

The genes are TRBV28 and TRBJ2-4, with D perhaps TRBD2 (6 bases). The CDR3 covers 12 residues. With 5 bases removed from V and 8 bases from J, the gap between germline ends came to 10 bases. In germline, CDR1 is MDHEN, CDR2 SYDVKM. The CDR3 bases are TGTGCCAGCAGTGTCGGGGGAGACATTCAGTACTTC. This codes for CASSVGGDIQYF.

The rearrangement links TRBV20-1 to TRBJ1-2; D possibly corresponds to TRBD1 (6 bases). V was pared by 3 bases and J by 4 bases, with 15 bases between. The germline CDR1 and CDR2 sequences are DFQATT and SNEGSKA (reference sequence). CDR3 length equals 14 residues. The CDR3 coding sequence is TGCAGTGCTAGTTTGGACAGTCCCTCCTATGGCTACACCTTC. It is translated as CSASLDSPSYGYTF.

V usage is TRBV29-1 and J usage is TRBJ1-1, with 9 bases lining up with TRBD1. In germline, CDR1 is SQVTM, CDR2 ANQGSEA. The CDR3 sequence is 13 residues long. J was trimmed by 5 bases and V by 6 bases; bases with no gene match: 7. CDR3 DNA: TGCAGCGTCGGGGACAGGGCATTAACTGAAGCTTTCTTT. As protein: CSVGDRALTEAFF.

The CDR3 coding sequence is TGTGCCAGCAGCCAGGCCGGGACAGGGGGCCAAGGAGCTTTCTTT. It translates to CASSQAGTGGQGAFF. The chain combines TRBV4-2 with TRBJ1-1; the match to TRBD1 covers 12 bases. The CDR3 totals 15 residues. In germline, CDR1 is LGHNA, CDR2 YNFKEQ. V shed 3 bases and J 10 bases; nucleotides not matched to a gene: 9.

The chain combines TRBV27 with TRBJ2-3; D may be TRBD2 (5 bases). V lost 10 bases, J lost 0 bases, and 17 bases lay in between. This CDR3 is built from 15 residues. Germline CDR1 MNHEY, CDR2 SMNVEV (reference sequence). CDR3 protein: CATGEIRLSTDTQYF. As DNA, the CDR3 is TGTGCCACCGGGGAGATAAGGCTAAGCACAGATACGCAGTATTTT.

This chain uses TRBV4-3 with TRBJ2-1; 8 bases are a match to TRBD2. In germline, CDR1 is LGHNA, CDR2 YSLEER. This CDR3 is built from 15 residues. The V segment lost 4 bases and the J segment 11 bases; nucleotides outside the gene matches: 13. In DNA form, the CDR3 reads TGCGCCAGCAGCCCAGCTAGCGGGTATAATGATCAGCAGTTCTTC. It translates to CASSPASGYNDQQFF.

The V and J genes are TRBV6-6 and TRBJ1-5; a weak D match, TRBD1 (6 bases). Per germline, CDR1 MNHNY and CDR2 SVGAGI (reference sequence). Trimming stripped 5 bases from V and 9 bases from J, with 17 bases between. The CDR3 has 14 amino acids. The CDR3 coding sequence is TGTGCCAGCAGTGGAGATCAGGTACAGGGGCCCCAGCATTTT. Protein sequence: CASSGDQVQGPQHF.

This chain links TRBV18 with TRBJ2-7, with D perhaps matching TRBD2 (6 bases). The V and J ends lost 3 bases and 6 bases respectively, with 18 bases between them. The CDR3 is made up of 15 amino acids. CDR1 and CDR2 from the germline V gene are KGHSH and LQKENI. CDR3 nucleotides: TGTGCCAGCTCACCCTGGAGGGACCGCCCAGCCGAGCAGTACTTC. It yields the protein CASSPWRDRPAEQYF. Supplemented by reference TRBV18 and TRBJ2-7, the full variable domain reads NAGVMQNPRHLVRRRGQEARLRCSPMKGHSHVYWYRQLPEEGLKFMVYLQKENIIDESGMPKERFSAEFPKEGPSILRIQQVVRGDSAAYFCASSPWRDRPAEQYFGPGTRLTVT.

Here the CDR3 DNA reads TGTGCCACCAGCAGAGATATCAGTAACCAAGAGACCCAGTACTTC. It translates to CATSRDISNQETQYF. The chain combines TRBV15 with TRBJ2-5; D call uncertain. This CDR3 spans 15 amino acids. Germline assignment: CDR1 LNHNV and CDR2 YYDKDF (reference sequence). Trimming removed 0 bases at V and 0 bases at J, with 8 bases between.